The text below deals with one T cell receptor beta chain. Its specificity is not known. Fixed numbers of PBMC received varying amounts of KT2 cells. This record comes from a study of quantifying T cell responses using KT2 cells. As for the study in general: Reverse transcription used primers in the TCR alpha and beta constant regions. The T4 ligation step was estimated to exceed 9% efficiency under optimum conditions. Regarding the study as a whole: Even the lowest spike-in, about one KT2 cell per 100,000 PBMC, yielded detectable KT2 sequences.

CDR1 is LNHDA, CDR2 SQIVND, per germline (reference sequence). This CDR3 has 14 amino acids. V lost 0 bases to trimming and J lost 5 bases, with 9 bases between them. The cDNA 3' end received a ligated oligonucleotide with a UMI. First-round PCR used about 4 cycles and beta primers RC1.1 and RC1.2 covering TRBC1 and TRBC2. Using its own MiXCR run on the UMI-ligation and nested PCR reads, TCRdb lists one record per CDR3 protein. The sample consists of some 50,000 distinct CDR3 sequences, around a tenth of them appearing once. The sequenced material came from PBMCs spiked with cells of the T cell clone KT2. J is TRBJ2-3 and V is TRBV19; D possibly uses TRBD1 or TRBD2 (5 bases each). The clonotype originates from a human donor. Here the CDR3 DNA reads TGTGCCAGTAGTATAGACGGGGCTGTAGATACGCAGTATTTT. Translating gives CASSIDGAVDTQYF.